Listed below are T cell receptor beta chains from one sample, sequenced in a study of technical replicates of blood from a few donors. Clones were read by immunoSEQ multiplex PCR, and TCRdb kept only the in-frame ones, dropping some. The data hold roughly 100,000 clones, with roughly 95% observed a single time. The material sequenced was T cells isolated from PBMCs. These receptors all stem from a human donor in good health. Each CDR3 is given without its conserved first and last residue. A D gene is named only where the DNA matches it firmly.

v_gene,d_gene,CDR3aa
TRBV7-2,TRBD1,ASSTRDRDTGELF
TRBV2,TRBD1,ASRGDRGIYEQY
TRBV11-3,.,ASSLFGGSLNIQY
TRBV15,.,ATSRGSDTEAF
TRBV30,.,AWSVRGLQETQY
TRBV18,TRBD1,ASTGTATYEQY
TRBV29-1,.,SVENRVAPMETQY
TRBV27,.,ASSSGGGYT
TRBV5-6,TRBD1,ASSLLGQGVYEQY
TRBV7-6,TRBD1,ASSLRDRLATNEKLF
TRBV6-6,.,ASSGQPSNQPQH
TRBV18,TRBD1,ASSPPRTGPYEQY
TRBV19,TRBD1,ASRVLAGQGEVGELF
TRBV27,.,ASSFLGGSSYEQY
TRBV15,TRBD1,ATSRSRQGVWGYT